The entry that follows covers one TCR beta chain sequence. Antigen specificity is unknown. This specimen belongs to a study of T-cell reconstitution after alpha-beta-depleted transplantation in children. Preparing the TCRbeta library involved the use of unique molecular identifiers. From the PCR reads, TCRdb called clonotypes with MiXCR, one entry per CDR3 protein. The sample has 440,000 or so distinct CDR3 sequences; about 45% are singletons. CDR1 is SGHRS, CDR2 YFSETQ, per germline. CDR3 size: 13 residues. Between the trimmed V and J ends, which lost 4 bases and 0 bases, there was a span of 7 bases. Study findings and constraints: From surviving recipient T cells and thymic progenitors came the high day-60 TCRbeta diversity observed in some patients.

The sequence was obtained from a girl aged 2 to 10 with aplastic anemia, due to receive a stem cell transplant. The chain carries TRBV5-1 and TRBJ1-2; D is uncertain. The sample consisted of PBMCs, taken before TCRalphabeta/CD19-depleted stem cell transplant. The CDR3 sequence is CASSVDPNYGYTF. CDR3 bases: TGCGCCAGCAGCGTGGATCCTAACTATGGCTACACCTTC.